What follows describes a single T cell receptor beta chain. V shed 0 bases, J shed 0 bases, and the junction held 4 bases outside the gene matches. This CDR3 is 16 amino acids long. The germline V gene has CDR1 SGDLS and CDR2 YYNGEE. Original processing methods: Nucleated cell counts were estimated from reference gene primer amplification. The method was immunoSEQ multiplex PCR; TCRdb's version includes in-frame clones alone and lacks a portion of them. The V and J calls and clone size come from that table; D and trimming were worked out from the DNA. In the table there are some 150,000 clones, approximately 80% of which are singletons. The data were obtained in a study of blood T cell repertoires in COVID-19. On the study more broadly: Sources were T cells, B-cell-depleted T cells, or PBMCs; the material itself was cDNA or gDNA.

Input material: peripheral blood. The sequence was obtained from a woman aged 55-75 years with acute or convalescent COVID-19. J is TRBJ2-3 and V is TRBV9; the match to TRBD2 covers 7 bases. Here the CDR3 DNA reads TGTGCCAGCAGCGTAGGGCGGGGGTTAAGCACAGATACGCAGTATTTT. This sequence encodes CASSVGRGLSTDTQYF.